Listed below are T cell receptor beta chains from one sample, sequenced in a study of cytomegalovirus exposure and HLA in healthy donors. Produced via immunoSEQ multiplex PCR; TCRdb's table is partial and in-frame only. The sample has 250,000 or so clones; less than 90% are singletons. The sequenced sample consisted of PBMCs. Source of these receptors: a man between 18 and 35 years old in good health and CMV-seropositive. Each CDR3 is given with its conserved first and last residue.

v_gene	j_gene	CDR3aa
TRBV25-1	TRBJ1-3	CASSEWEGARSPGNTIYF
TRBV6-1	TRBJ1-5	CASSEGLGGQPQHF
TRBV9	TRBJ2-2	CASSARVAGGPRGTGELFF
TRBV27	TRBJ1-1	CATGAGGLTEAFF
TRBV28	TRBJ1-5	CASSGQPYQPQHF
TRBV5-1	TRBJ1-2	CASRIGAGHYGYTF
TRBV27	TRBJ1-5	CASSHRGLNQPQHF
TRBV19	TRBJ2-1	CASSPGLAGVGNEQFF
TRBV27	TRBJ2-7	CASSLSPGGFYEQYF
TRBV10-1	TRBJ2-2	CASSDRLPTGELFF
TRBV9	TRBJ2-7	CASSPSGMAGGLYEQYF
TRBV13	TRBJ2-3	CASSSRKRERSMQYF
TRBV6-1	TRBJ2-2	CASSEAKGRDTGELFF